This T cell receptor (beta chain) was found in a study of blood T cell repertoires in COVID-19. At the level of the study: Recovery meant two consecutive negative NP/OP PCR tests, professional clearance, or resolved symptoms. T cells, B-cell-depleted T cells, or PBMCs provided the cDNA or gDNA that served as material. Samples came from the United States, Italy and Spain, spanning acute and convalescent COVID-19.

The study drew participants aged about 18 to 95 years from 20 to 30 US areas. Assay: immunoSEQ multiplex PCR; the TCRdb copy retains only in-frame clones and omits some. The sample contains 200,000 to 250,000 clones, about 90% of which appear only once. This CDR3 comprises 14 residues. Looked up from germline, CDR1 is SGHRS and CDR2 is YFSETQ. Trimming removed 5 bases at V and 9 bases at J, with 19 bases between. This clonotype was sampled from a woman in her fifties or sixties in a cohort exposed to, infected with or recovered from COVID-19 (not recorded which). The sequenced sample consisted of PBMCs or T cells enriched from blood (not recorded which). V is TRBV5-1 and J is TRBJ2-3, with a weak D call TRBD1 (5 bases). This chain's CDR3 is CASRPSQGRWTQYF. The CDR3 coding sequence is TGCGCCAGCAGACCATCGCAGGGCCGTTGGACGCAGTATTTT.